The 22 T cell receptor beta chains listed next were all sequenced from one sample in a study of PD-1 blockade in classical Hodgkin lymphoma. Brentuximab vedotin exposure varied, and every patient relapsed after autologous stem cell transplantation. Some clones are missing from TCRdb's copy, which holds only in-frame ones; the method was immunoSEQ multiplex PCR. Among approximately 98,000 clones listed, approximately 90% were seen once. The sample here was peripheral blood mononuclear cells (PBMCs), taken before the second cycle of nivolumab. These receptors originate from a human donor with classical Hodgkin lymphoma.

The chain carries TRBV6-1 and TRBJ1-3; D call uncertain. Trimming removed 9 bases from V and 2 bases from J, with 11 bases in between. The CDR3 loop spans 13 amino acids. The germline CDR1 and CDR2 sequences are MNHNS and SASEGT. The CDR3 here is CASRVRTGNTIYF. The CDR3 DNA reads TGTGCCAGTCGAGTCCGTACTGGAAACACCATATATTTT.

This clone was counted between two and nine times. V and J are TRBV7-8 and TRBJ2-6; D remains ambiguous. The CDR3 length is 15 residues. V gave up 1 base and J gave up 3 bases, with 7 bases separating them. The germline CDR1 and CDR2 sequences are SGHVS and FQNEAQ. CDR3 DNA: TGTGCCAGCAGCTTAGGGAGTGGTGGGGCCAACGTCCTGACTTTC. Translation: CASSLGSGGANVLTF.

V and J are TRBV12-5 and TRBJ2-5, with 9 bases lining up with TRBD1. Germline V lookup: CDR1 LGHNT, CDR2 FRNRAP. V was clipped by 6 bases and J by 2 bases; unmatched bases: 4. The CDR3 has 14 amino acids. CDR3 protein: CASGPGTGQETQYF. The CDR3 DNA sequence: TGTGCTAGTGGCCCAGGGACAGGGCAAGAGACCCAGTACTTC. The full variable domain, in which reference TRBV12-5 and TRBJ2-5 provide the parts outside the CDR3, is DARVTQTPRHKVTEMGQEVTMRCQPILGHNTVFWYRQTMMQGLELLAYFRNRAPLDDSGMPKDRFSAEMPDATLATLKIQPSEPRDSAVYFCASGPGTGQETQYFGPGTRLLVL.

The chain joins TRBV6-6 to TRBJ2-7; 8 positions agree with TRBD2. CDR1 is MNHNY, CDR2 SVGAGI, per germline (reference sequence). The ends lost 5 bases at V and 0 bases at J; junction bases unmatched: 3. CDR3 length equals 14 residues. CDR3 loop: CASSDSGASYEQYF. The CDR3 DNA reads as TGTGCCAGCAGTGATAGCGGGGCCTCCTACGAGCAGTACTTC.

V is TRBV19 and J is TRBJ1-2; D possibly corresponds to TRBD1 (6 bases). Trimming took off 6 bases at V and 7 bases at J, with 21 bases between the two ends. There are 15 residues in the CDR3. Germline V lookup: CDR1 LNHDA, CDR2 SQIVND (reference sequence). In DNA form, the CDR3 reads TGTGCCAGTAGACCCGTAGGGGGGGCGTCGGGTGGCTACACCTTC. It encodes CASRPVGGASGGYTF.

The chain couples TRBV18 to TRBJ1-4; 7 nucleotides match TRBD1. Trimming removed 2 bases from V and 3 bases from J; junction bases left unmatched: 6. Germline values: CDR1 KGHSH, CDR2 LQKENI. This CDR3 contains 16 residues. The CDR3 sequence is CASSPKGGGPNEKLFF. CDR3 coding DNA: TGTGCCAGCTCACCAAAAGGAGGGGGCCCTAATGAAAAACTGTTTTTT.

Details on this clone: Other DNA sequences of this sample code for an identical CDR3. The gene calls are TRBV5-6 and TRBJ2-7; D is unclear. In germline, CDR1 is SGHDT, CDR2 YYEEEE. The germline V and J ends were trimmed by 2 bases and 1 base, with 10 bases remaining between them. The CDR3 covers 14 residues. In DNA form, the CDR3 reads TGTGCCAGCAGCTTCGGGCAGGTTTCCTACGAGCAGTACTTC. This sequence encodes CASSFGQVSYEQYF.

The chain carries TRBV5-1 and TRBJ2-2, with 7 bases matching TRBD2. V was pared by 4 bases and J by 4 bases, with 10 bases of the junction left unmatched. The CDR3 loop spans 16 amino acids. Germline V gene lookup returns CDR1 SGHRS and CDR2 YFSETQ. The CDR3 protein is CASSPVAGVATGELFF. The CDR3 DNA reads TGCGCCAGCAGCCCGGTCGCGGGAGTGGCCACCGGGGAGCTGTTTTTT.

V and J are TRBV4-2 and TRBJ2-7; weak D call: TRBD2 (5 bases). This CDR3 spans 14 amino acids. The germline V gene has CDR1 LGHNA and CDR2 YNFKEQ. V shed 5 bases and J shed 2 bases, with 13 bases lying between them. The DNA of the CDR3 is TGTGCCAGCAGCTATCCGGGATCAGCCTACGAGCAGTACTTC. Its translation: CASSYPGSAYEQYF.

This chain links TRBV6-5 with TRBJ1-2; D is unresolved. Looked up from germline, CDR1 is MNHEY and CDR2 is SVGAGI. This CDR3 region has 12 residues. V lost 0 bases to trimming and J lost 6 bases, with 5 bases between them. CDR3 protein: CASSYSTNGYTF. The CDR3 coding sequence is TGTGCCAGCAGTTACTCGACGAATGGCTACACCTTC.

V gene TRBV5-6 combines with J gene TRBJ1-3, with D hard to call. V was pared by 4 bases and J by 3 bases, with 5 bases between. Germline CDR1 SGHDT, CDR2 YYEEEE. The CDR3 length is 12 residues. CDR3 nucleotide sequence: TGTGCCAGCAGCACGGATGGAAACACCATATATTTT. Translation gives CASSTDGNTIYF.

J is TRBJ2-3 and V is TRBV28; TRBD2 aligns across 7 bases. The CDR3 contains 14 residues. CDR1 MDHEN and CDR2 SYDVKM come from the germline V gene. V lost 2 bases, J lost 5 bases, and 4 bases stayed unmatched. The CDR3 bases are TGTGCCAGCAGTTTAGCGGGAGTATTAGATACGCAGTATTTT. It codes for CASSLAGVLDTQYF.

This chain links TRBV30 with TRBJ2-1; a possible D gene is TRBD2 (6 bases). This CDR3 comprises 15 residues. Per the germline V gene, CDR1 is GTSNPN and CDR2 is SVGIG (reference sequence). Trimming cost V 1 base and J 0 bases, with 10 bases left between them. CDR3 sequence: CAWSGTGVSYNEQFF. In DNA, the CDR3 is TGTGCCTGGAGTGGAACGGGAGTCTCCTACAATGAGCAGTTCTTC.

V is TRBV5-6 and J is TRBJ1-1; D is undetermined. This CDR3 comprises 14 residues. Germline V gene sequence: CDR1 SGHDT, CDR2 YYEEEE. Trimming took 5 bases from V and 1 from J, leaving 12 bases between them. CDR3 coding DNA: TGTGCCAGCAGTCCCGGGCGAGGGAACACTGAAGCTTTCTTT. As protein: CASSPGRGNTEAFF.

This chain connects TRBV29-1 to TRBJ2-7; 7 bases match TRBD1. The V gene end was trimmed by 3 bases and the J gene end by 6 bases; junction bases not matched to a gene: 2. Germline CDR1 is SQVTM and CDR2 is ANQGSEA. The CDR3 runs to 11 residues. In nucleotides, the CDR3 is TGCAGCGTTGATAGGGGGCGCGAGCAGTACTTC. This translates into CSVDRGREQYF.

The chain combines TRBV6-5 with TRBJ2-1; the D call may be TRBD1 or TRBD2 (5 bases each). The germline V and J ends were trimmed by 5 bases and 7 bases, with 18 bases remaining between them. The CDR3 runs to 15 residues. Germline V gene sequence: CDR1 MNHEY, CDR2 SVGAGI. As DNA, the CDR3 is TGTGCCAGCAGTCCCCGGGGCGGACGGAGGAATGAGCAGTTCTTC. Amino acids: CASSPRGGRRNEQFF.

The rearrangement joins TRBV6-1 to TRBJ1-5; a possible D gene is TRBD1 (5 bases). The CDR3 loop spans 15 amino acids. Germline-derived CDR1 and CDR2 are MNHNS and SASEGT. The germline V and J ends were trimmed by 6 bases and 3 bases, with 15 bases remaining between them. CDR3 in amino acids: CASSQQVTLNQPQHF. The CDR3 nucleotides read TGTGCCAGCAGCCAACAGGTAACTCTCAATCAGCCCCAGCATTTT.

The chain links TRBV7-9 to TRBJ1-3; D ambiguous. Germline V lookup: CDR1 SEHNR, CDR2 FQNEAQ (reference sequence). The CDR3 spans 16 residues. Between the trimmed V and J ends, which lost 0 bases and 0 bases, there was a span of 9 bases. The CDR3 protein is CASSLAPTYSGNTIYF. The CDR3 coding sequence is TGTGCCAGCAGCTTAGCGCCCACCTACTCTGGAAACACCATATATTTT.

CDR3: CASRRLADNEQFF. The DNA for the CDR3 is TGTGCCAGCAGAAGACTAGCCGACAATGAGCAGTTCTTC. V and J are TRBV2 and TRBJ2-1, with TRBD2 identical over 7 bases. Germline V gene lookup returns CDR1 SNHLY and CDR2 FYNNEI. The J segment lost 5 bases and the V segment lost 6 bases, leaving 4 bases of the junction unmatched. This CDR3 has 13 residues.

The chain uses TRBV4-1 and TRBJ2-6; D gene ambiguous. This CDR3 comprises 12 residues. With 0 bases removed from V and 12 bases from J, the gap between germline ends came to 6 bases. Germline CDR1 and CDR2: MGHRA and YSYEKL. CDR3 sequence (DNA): TGCGCCAGCAGCCAAGATCGTCGCGTCCTGACTTTC. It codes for CASSQDRRVLTF.

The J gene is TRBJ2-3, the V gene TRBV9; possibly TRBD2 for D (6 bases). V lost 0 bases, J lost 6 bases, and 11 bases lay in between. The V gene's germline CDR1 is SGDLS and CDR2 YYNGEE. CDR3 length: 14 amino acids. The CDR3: CASSVVGRRDTQYF. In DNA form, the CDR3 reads TGTGCCAGCAGCGTAGTAGGGAGGAGGGATACGCAGTATTTT.

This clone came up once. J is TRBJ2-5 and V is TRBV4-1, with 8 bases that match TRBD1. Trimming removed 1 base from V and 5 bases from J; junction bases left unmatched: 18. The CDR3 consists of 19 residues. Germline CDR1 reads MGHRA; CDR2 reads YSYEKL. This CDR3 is CASSQGQGATNAPRETQYF. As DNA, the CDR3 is TGCGCCAGCAGCCAAGGTCAGGGGGCGACGAATGCCCCAAGGGAGACCCAGTACTTC.